This entry lists 13 T cell receptor beta chains sequenced from one sample in a study of long-term antiretroviral therapy in people with HIV. Sequencing used immunoSEQ v3.0 at survey level. Produced via immunoSEQ multiplex PCR; TCRdb's table is partial and in-frame only. The top ten hold 3.5% to 5% of the sample, which has around 21,000 clones, about 82% seen once. Source: unsorted PBMCs, taken roughly 4 years after starting antiretroviral therapy. The receptors come from a man younger than 35 with HIV.

This chain uses TRBV18 with TRBJ1-1; D is undetermined. The V end lost 0 bases, the J end lost 3 bases, and 14 bases lay between the germline ends. The CDR3 extends over 16 amino acids. Germline loops: CDR1 KGHSH, CDR2 LQKENI. Written as DNA, the CDR3 is TGTGCCAGCTCACCACCGAGCCGAACAGACCACACTGAAGCTTTCTTT. Protein product: CASSPPSRTDHTEAFF.

The chain employs TRBV5-4 and TRBJ2-6; D is unclear. Germline lookup yields CDR1 SGHNT and CDR2 YYREEE (reference sequence). This CDR3 contains 17 residues. The V and J ends lost 4 bases and 0 bases respectively, with 14 bases between them. For the CDR3, the DNA is TGTGCCAGCAGCGGATTCACGGGTCCCTCTGGGGCCAACGTCCTGACTTTC. Translation gives CASSGFTGPSGANVLTF.

With respect to this clone: At one end, the junction sequence differs from germline, possibly due to a read error. The chain recombines TRBV4-2 with TRBJ2-3; the D is unclear. This CDR3 has 14 amino acids. CDR1 LGHNA and CDR2 YNFKEQ come from the germline V gene. CDR3 residues: CASSQEASRDTQYF. In DNA, the CDR3 is TGTGCCAGCAGCCAAGAAGCAAGCAGAGATACGCAGTATTTT.

The chain uses TRBV15 and TRBJ2-3, with 8 positions matching TRBD2. Germline CDR1 reads LNHNV; CDR2 reads YYDKDF (reference sequence). This CDR3 region has 15 residues. The V segment lost 3 bases and the J segment 0 bases; nucleotides outside the gene matches: 2. CDR3 sequence reads: CATSSGGASTDTQYF. CDR3 coding DNA: TGTGCCACCAGCAGCGGGGGGGCTAGCACAGATACGCAGTATTTT.

This clone was picked up a small number of times. V is TRBV7-2 and J is TRBJ2-5, with a tentative D call TRBD2 (5 bases). The V gene's germline CDR1 is SGHTA and CDR2 FQGNSA. Trimming stripped 4 bases from V and 5 bases from J, with 20 bases between. CDR3 length: 16 amino acids. In nucleotides, the CDR3 is TGTGCCAGCAGCTATCCTCGGGATTCCATTACGGAGACCCAGTACTTC. Translated, it gives CASSYPRDSITETQYF. The full variable domain, in which reference TRBV7-2 and TRBJ2-5 provide the parts outside the CDR3, is GAGVSQSPSNKVTEKGKDVELRCDPISGHTALYWYRQSLGQGLEFLIYFQGNSAPDKSGLPSDRFSAERTGGSVSTLTIQRTQQEDSAVYLCASSYPRDSITETQYFGPGTRLLVL.

This chain links TRBV2 with TRBJ1-6; D might be TRBD1 (5 bases). The CDR3 sequence is 14 residues long. Germline V gene sequence: CDR1 SNHLY, CDR2 FYNNEI. Trimming removed 3 bases at V and 8 bases at J, with 11 bases between. CDR3 in DNA: TGTGCCAGCAGTGAGAACAGGAGGGATTCACCCCTCCACTTT. This encodes CASSENRRDSPLHF.

The chain is built from TRBV10-3 and TRBJ1-2; TRBD1 aligns across 8 bases. The CDR3 covers 16 residues. J lost 5 bases, V lost 0 bases, and 8 bases had no gene match. CDR1 and CDR2 (germline): ENHRY, SYGVKD. CDR3 in DNA: TGTGCCATCAGTGAGTCGACAGGGGACGTCACGTATGGCTACACCTTC. It is translated as CAISESTGDVTYGYTF.

The genes are TRBV20-1 and TRBJ1-2; no clear D. Germline CDR1 reads DFQATT; CDR2 reads SNEGSKA (reference sequence). Trimming left V 2 bases short and J 6 bases short, with 7 bases between. The CDR3 contains 11 residues. CDR3 in amino acids: CSARFLNGYTF. CDR3 sequence (DNA): TGCAGTGCTAGATTCCTCAATGGCTACACCTTC.

This clone showed up just a few times. The rearrangement uses TRBV28 and TRBJ2-3, with 9 bases aligning to TRBD1. V was clipped by 7 bases and J by 3 bases; unmatched bases: 8. Germline values: CDR1 MDHEN, CDR2 SYDVKM. The CDR3 sequence is 15 residues long. CDR3 nucleotide sequence: TGTGCCAGCACGCTACAGGGGGCTTCTACAGATACGCAGTATTTT. This sequence encodes CASTLQGASTDTQYF.

This clone was seen a single time. The chain couples TRBV28 to TRBJ1-1, with TRBD1 matching 10 bases. There are 17 residues in the CDR3. The V and J ends lost 8 bases and 3 bases, in that order; junction bases with no gene match: 15. The germline V gene has CDR1 MDHEN and CDR2 SYDVKM. In DNA, the CDR3 is TGTGCCAGCCCCCCAATCGGGACAGGGGTTGTATACACTGAAGCTTTCTTT. It specifies CASPPIGTGVVYTEAFF.

This chain connects TRBV5-1 to TRBJ2-5, with TRBD2 as a possible D gene (6 bases). Trimming removed 4 bases from V and 1 base from J, with 11 bases in between. CDR3 length: 14 amino acids. Germline lookup yields CDR1 SGHRS and CDR2 YFSETQ. For the CDR3, the DNA is TGCGCCAGCAGCACCGGGACTCCCCAAGAGACCCAGTACTTC. Translation gives CASSTGTPQETQYF.

V usage is TRBV6-6 and J usage is TRBJ2-7; D not resolved. Germline-derived CDR1 and CDR2 are MNHNY and SVGAGI (reference sequence). CDR3 size: 14 residues. The V end was cut by 2 bases, the J end by 2 bases, with 10 bases between. The CDR3 reads CASSYGADPYEQYV. In DNA, the CDR3 is TGTGCCAGCAGTTACGGCGCTGACCCCTACGAGCAGTACGTC.

The V and J genes are TRBV27 and TRBJ2-7; D gene unclear. The CDR3 has 13 residues. Germline CDR1 MNHEY, CDR2 SMNVEV (reference sequence). Trimming stripped 2 bases from V and 6 bases from J, with 11 bases between. The CDR3 DNA reads TGTGCCAGCAGTTTAGGAAACGGTAGCGAGCAGTACGTC. Residues: CASSLGNGSEQYV.